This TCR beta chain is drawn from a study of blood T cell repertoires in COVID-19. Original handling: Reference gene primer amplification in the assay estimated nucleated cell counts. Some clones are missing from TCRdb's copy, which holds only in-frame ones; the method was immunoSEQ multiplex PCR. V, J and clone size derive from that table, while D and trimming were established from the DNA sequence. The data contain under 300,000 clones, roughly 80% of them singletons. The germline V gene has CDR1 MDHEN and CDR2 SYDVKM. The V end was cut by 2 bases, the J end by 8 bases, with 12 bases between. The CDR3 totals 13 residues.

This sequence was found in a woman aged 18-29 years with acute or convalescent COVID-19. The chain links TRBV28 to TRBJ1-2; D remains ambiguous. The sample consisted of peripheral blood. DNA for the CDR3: TGTGCCAGCAGTTTACCAGACCTACAGGGCTACACCTTC. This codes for CASSLPDLQGYTF.